The 30 T cell receptor beta chains presented below share a single source sample, sequenced in a study of cytomegalovirus exposure and HLA in healthy donors. Primers for the PCR totalled 60 Vbeta and 13 Jbeta. Sequencing used immunoSEQ multiplex PCR; TCRdb keeps in-frame clones, though not all of them. The sample lists approximately 170,000 clones, approximately 71% seen once, with approximately 1.6% in the top ten. Sequencing was carried out using PBMCs. These receptors came from a girl between 10 and 17 years old in good health and CMV-seronegative.

The V call is TRBV5-8, the J call TRBJ2-5, with D possibly being TRBD1 (6 bases). Germline V gene sequence: CDR1 SGHTS, CDR2 YDEGEE. This CDR3 is 13 amino acids long. V gave up 6 bases and J gave up 2 bases, with 11 bases separating them. The CDR3 sequence: CASNLGQQETQYF. CDR3 nucleotides: TGTGCCAGCAACCTCGGACAGCAAGAGACCCAGTACTTC.

There are a few counts of this clone. At the DNA level, this CDR3 is encoded by other sequences in the same sample as well. The CDR3 loop is CATSRGQGNEKLFF. CDR3 in DNA: TGTGCCACCAGCAGAGGACAGGGCAATGAAAAACTGTTTTTT. The chain combines TRBV15 with TRBJ1-4; 7 nucleotides match TRBD1. CDR1 LNHNV and CDR2 YYDKDF come from the germline V gene (reference sequence). Trimming took 1 base from V and 5 from J; bases not matched to a gene: 1. This CDR3 has 14 residues.

The V call is TRBV5-1, the J call TRBJ1-1; 7 nucleotides match TRBD1. Germline CDR1 and CDR2: SGHRS and YFSETQ. The V and J ends lost 4 bases and 7 bases, in that order; junction bases with no gene match: 4. CDR3 length: 12 residues. The CDR3 reads CASSPTGREAFF. The CDR3 region has the DNA TGCGCCAGCAGCCCGACAGGGCGTGAAGCTTTCTTT.

The V gene is TRBV27, the J gene TRBJ1-5; weak D call: TRBD1 (6 bases). This CDR3 is built from 12 residues. The V end was cut by 7 bases, the J end by 7 bases, with 11 bases between. Germline V gives CDR1 MNHEY, CDR2 SMNVEV (reference sequence). The DNA for the CDR3 is TGTGCCAGCAAAATACAGGGCCAGCCCCAGCATTTT. Protein sequence: CASKIQGQPQHF.

The rearrangement links TRBV4-1 to TRBJ2-7, with D maybe TRBD1 (5 bases). The CDR3 covers 15 residues. The ends were cut back, 1 base at V and 5 bases at J, with 15 bases in the middle. The germline CDR1 and CDR2 sequences are MGHRA and YSYEKL. For the CDR3, the DNA is TGCGCCAGCAGCCAAGTCAGCAGGGTAGTTAACGAGCAGTACTTC. It encodes CASSQVSRVVNEQYF.

The gene calls are TRBV15 and TRBJ1-1; 9 bases agree with TRBD1. Germline V gives CDR1 LNHNV, CDR2 YYDKDF (reference sequence). The V gene end was trimmed by 1 base and the J gene end by 4 bases; junction bases not matched to a gene: 4. The CDR3 is 15 amino acids. The CDR3 DNA reads TGTGCCACCAGCAGAGGACAGGGGGTCGGCACTGAAGCTTTCTTT. Amino acids: CATSRGQGVGTEAFF.

The genes are TRBV9 and TRBJ1-1, with D possibly TRBD1 on 6 matching bases. The V end was cut by 4 bases, the J end by 6 bases, with 13 bases between. The CDR3 is 13 amino acids. Per the germline V gene, CDR1 is SGDLS and CDR2 is YYNGEE. The CDR3 nucleotides read TGTGCCAGCAGCCAGGGGAGTAAGGCTGAAGCTTTCTTT. It translates to CASSQGSKAEAFF.

This chain joins TRBV5-1 and TRBJ1-1; tentative D call: TRBD1 (5 bases). V lost 6 bases to trimming and J lost 0 bases, with 15 bases between them. Looked up from germline, CDR1 is SGHRS and CDR2 is YFSETQ. The CDR3 runs 15 residues. The CDR3 coding sequence is TGCGCCAGCAACCCCACAGGTCCGCTGAACACTGAAGCTTTCTTT. It yields the protein CASNPTGPLNTEAFF.

The chain recombines TRBV4-1 with TRBJ1-5; D possibly corresponds to TRBD1 (5 bases). V was shortened by 0 bases and J by 4 bases, with 13 bases between the two germline ends. The germline gives CDR1 MGHRA, CDR2 YSYEKL. The CDR3 covers 16 residues. CDR3 residues: CASSQDNGGGNQPQHF. The CDR3 region has the DNA TGCGCCAGCAGCCAAGATAATGGGGGGGGTAATCAGCCCCAGCATTTT.

The chain has TRBV12-5 and TRBJ1-1; 10 bases are a match to TRBD1. CDR3 length equals 19 residues. Germline V CDR1 and CDR2: LGHNT, FRNRAP. Trimming removed 8 bases from V and 3 bases from J; junction bases left unmatched: 21. CDR3 bases: TGTGCTAGTATGACAGGGGGCGCGAGGCGCACACGAAAAGACACTGAAGCTTTCTTT. Protein product: CASMTGGARRTRKDTEAFF.

V usage is TRBV10-1 and J usage is TRBJ1-1; possible D gene TRBD1, 5 bases. Per the germline V gene, CDR1 is WNHNN and CDR2 is SYGVQD (reference sequence). This CDR3 is 14 amino acids long. V was trimmed by 3 bases and J by 5 bases, leaving 13 bases between them. The CDR3 DNA reads as TGCGCCAGCAGTGATGGGGCAGGGTTGACTGAAGCTTTCTTT. As protein: CASSDGAGLTEAFF.

The chain uses TRBV10-2 and TRBJ2-5; 9 bases agree with TRBD1. Near its end, the DNA agrees better with TRBJ2-7, so the J call may be wrong. Germline V gene lookup returns CDR1 WSHSY and CDR2 SAAADI. This CDR3 has 13 amino acids. The CDR3 spells CATAGTGMNEQYF. The CDR3 bases are TGCGCCACTGCCGGGACAGGGATGAACGAGCAGTACTTC.

This clone was detected a few times. V and J are TRBV4-1 and TRBJ1-1, with D possibly being TRBD1 (5 bases). CDR1 is MGHRA and CDR2 is YSYEKL in the germline V gene. The CDR3 runs 13 residues. With 4 bases removed from V and 2 bases from J, the gap between germline ends came to 8 bases. This chain's CDR3 is CASSPTDNTEAFF. CDR3 DNA sequence: TGCGCCAGCAGCCCGACAGACAACACTGAAGCTTTCTTT.

The chain links TRBV5-6 to TRBJ1-6; 7 nucleotides line up with TRBD1. After removal of 4 bases from V and 9 bases from J, the junction contained 10 bases not matched to a gene. The CDR3 runs to 15 residues. Germline assignment: CDR1 SGHDT and CDR2 YYEEEE. CDR3: CASSQRQGVGSPLHF. The CDR3 bases are TGTGCCAGCAGCCAAAGACAGGGAGTGGGTTCACCCCTCCACTTT.

The chain combines TRBV11-1 with TRBJ1-2, with 8 bases lining up with TRBD1. The CDR3 runs 16 residues. V trimming: 6 bases; J trimming: 6 bases; junction bases outside the gene matches: 15. Germline CDR1 SGHAT, CDR2 FQDESV (reference sequence). CDR3 bases: TGTGCCAGCAGTCTAAATCCAGGGGGCGAAGTCGATGGCTACACCTTC. Amino acids: CASSLNPGGEVDGYTF. Full variable domain (rest looked up from reference TRBV11-1 and TRBJ1-2): EAEVAQSPRYKITEKSQAVAFWCDPISGHATLYWYRQILGQGPELLVQFQDESVVDDSQLPKDRFSAERLKGVDSTLKIQPAELGDSAMYLCASSLNPGGEVDGYTFGSGTRLTVV.

The chain has TRBV19 and TRBJ1-2, with TRBD1 as a possible D gene (6 bases). Germline V gene lookup returns CDR1 LNHDA and CDR2 SQIVND (reference sequence). The CDR3 extends over 14 amino acids. The V end was cut by 7 bases, the J end by 7 bases, with 19 bases between. CDR3 in amino acids: CASNLQGLFGGYTF. In DNA, the CDR3 is TGTGCCAGTAATTTGCAGGGGTTATTCGGTGGCTACACCTTC.

The chain employs TRBV25-1 and TRBJ1-1; D remains unclear. The CDR3 spans 14 residues. Looked up from germline, CDR1 is MGHDK and CDR2 is SYGVNS. The V end lost 5 bases, the J end lost 0 bases, and 10 bases lay between the germline ends. The CDR3 loop reads CASSKRSMNTEAFF. CDR3 DNA sequence: TGTGCCAGCAGTAAACGGTCTATGAACACTGAAGCTTTCTTT.

This sequence joins TRBV2 and TRBJ2-3, with 7 bases identical to TRBD2. The CDR3 has 14 amino acids. CDR1 is SNHLY and CDR2 is FYNNEI in the germline V gene. The ends lost 7 bases at V and 5 bases at J; junction bases unmatched: 9. The CDR3 here is CASIKAGEVDTQYF. DNA for the CDR3: TGTGCCAGCATTAAGGCGGGGGAAGTAGATACGCAGTATTTT.

The genes are TRBV7-3 and TRBJ2-5; 7 bases are shared with TRBD1. This CDR3 contains 14 residues. CDR1 and CDR2 from the germline V gene are SGHTA and FQGTGA. The V and J ends lost 1 base and 5 bases, in that order; junction bases with no gene match: 4. CDR3 coding DNA: TGTGCCAGCAGCTTAAAGGGACAGTCCGAGACCCAGTACTTC. Its protein is CASSLKGQSETQYF.

The chain recombines TRBV11-2 with TRBJ1-1; D is unclear. The CDR3 spans 13 residues. Germline V gives CDR1 SGHAT, CDR2 FQNNGV. The ends were cut back, 11 bases at V and 2 bases at J, with 15 bases in the middle. CDR3 DNA sequence: TGTGCCGGGAAGGGAGCTGAAAACACTGAAGCTTTCTTT. As protein: CAGKGAENTEAFF. Combining the CDR3 with reference TRBV11-2 and TRBJ1-1 gives the whole variable domain EAGVAQSPRYKIIEKRQSVAFWCNPISGHATLYWYQQILGQGPKLLIQFQNNGVVDDSQLPKDRFSAERLKGVDSTLKIQPAKLEDSAVYLCAGKGAENTEAFFGQGTRLTVV.

The rearrangement joins TRBV2 to TRBJ1-5; 12 bases line up with TRBD1. V was pared by 11 bases and J by 5 bases, with 4 bases of the junction left unmatched. The CDR3 is 13 residues long. Germline V gene data show CDR1 as SNHLY and CDR2 as FYNNEI. The CDR3 nucleotides are TGTGCCGGTGGGACAGGGGGCGATCAGCCCCAGCATTTT. This gives the protein CAGGTGGDQPQHF.

The chain couples TRBV5-4 to TRBJ1-1, with 7 bases matching TRBD1. The CDR3 runs to 16 residues. The V gene's germline CDR1 is SGHNT and CDR2 YYREEE (reference sequence). V gave up 2 bases and J gave up 1 base; unmatched junction bases: 8. The DNA of the CDR3 is TGTGCCAGCAGCTTTATGGCCGGGACAGCGAACACTGAAGCTTTCTTT. This gives the protein CASSFMAGTANTEAFF.

The gene calls are TRBV4-1 and TRBJ1-1, with TRBD1 matching over 8 bases. CDR1 MGHRA and CDR2 YSYEKL come from the germline V gene. Trimming cost V 4 bases and J 5 bases; bases outside gene matches: 6. This CDR3 is built from 14 residues. As DNA, the CDR3 is TGCGCCAGCAGCCTACAGGGGGGTAGGACTGAAGCTTTCTTT. Encoded protein: CASSLQGGRTEAFF.

The chain combines TRBV19 with TRBJ1-3; a possible D gene is TRBD1 (6 bases). The CDR3 consists of 11 residues. Germline CDR1 and CDR2: LNHDA and SQIVND (reference sequence). Trimming took off 3 bases at V and 10 bases at J, with 7 bases between the two ends. The DNA of the CDR3 is TGTGCCAGTAGTATTGACAGGACCATATATTTT. Residues: CASSIDRTIYF. Supplemented by reference TRBV19 and TRBJ1-3, the full variable domain reads DGGITQSPKYLFRKEGQNVTLSCEQNLNHDAMYWYRQDPGQGLRLIYYSQIVNDFQKGDIAEGYSVSREKKESFPLTVTSAQKNPTAFYLCASSIDRTIYFGEGSWLTVV.

The chain employs TRBV2 and TRBJ1-5; no definite D call. The germline V and J ends were trimmed by 3 bases and 3 bases, with 6 bases remaining between them. The V gene's germline CDR1 is SNHLY and CDR2 FYNNEI. This CDR3 has 13 residues. CDR3 sequence: CASSDEDNQPQHF. CDR3 DNA: TGTGCCAGCAGTGACGAGGACAATCAGCCCCAGCATTTT.

V gene TRBV27 combines with J gene TRBJ1-5; 8 nucleotides agree with TRBD1. V was clipped by 2 bases and J by 2 bases; unmatched bases: 5. CDR3 length: 16 residues. Germline CDR1 is MNHEY and CDR2 is SMNVEV (reference sequence). In DNA form, the CDR3 reads TGTGCCAGCAGTTTAGAAGGACAGGGCGGCAATCAGCCCCAGCATTTT. Amino acid sequence: CASSLEGQGGNQPQHF.

This clone was counted only a few times. The J gene is TRBJ2-3, the V gene TRBV5-1, with a tentative D call TRBD1 (6 bases). Trimming left V 0 bases short and J 5 bases short, with 16 bases between. Per the germline V gene, CDR1 is SGHRS and CDR2 is YFSETQ. This CDR3 region has 16 residues. The CDR3 DNA reads as TGCGCCAGCAGCTTGGGGGCCAGGGGATCCGGAGATACGCAGTATTTT. It encodes CASSLGARGSGDTQYF. The full variable domain, rest sourced from reference TRBV5-1 and TRBJ2-3, is KAGVTQTPRYLIKTRGQQVTLSCSPISGHRSVSWYQQTPGQGLQFLFEYFSETQRNKGNFPGRFSGRQFSNSRSEMNVSTLELGDSALYLCASSLGARGSGDTQYFGPGTRLTVL.

The gene calls are TRBV7-3 and TRBJ2-6; TRBD2 is a possible D gene (6 bases). Germline loops: CDR1 SGHTA, CDR2 FQGTGA. This CDR3 contains 17 residues. The V end was cut by 1 base, the J end by 1 base, with 11 bases between. The CDR3 spells CASSLNGGASGANVLTF. CDR3 DNA sequence: TGTGCCAGCAGCTTAAATGGAGGGGCGTCTGGGGCCAACGTCCTGACTTTC.

This clone has a count of ten or more. J is TRBJ1-4 and V is TRBV4-1; a possible D gene is TRBD1 (6 bases). The CDR3 consists of 14 residues. Trimming removed 10 bases from V and 7 bases from J, with 19 bases in between. Germline-derived CDR1 and CDR2 are MGHRA and YSYEKL. The CDR3 DNA sequence: TGCGCCACCTCCCCGCTGGCAGGGGTTGAAAAACTGTTTTTT. It is translated as CATSPLAGVEKLFF.

The chain employs TRBV2 and TRBJ1-4; 7 nucleotides match TRBD1. V shed 0 bases and J 5 bases; nucleotides not matched to a gene: 3. The CDR3 runs to 15 residues. From germline, CDR1 is SNHLY and CDR2 FYNNEI. CDR3 DNA sequence: TGTGCCAGCAGTGAAGCTGCGACAGGGAATGAAAAACTGTTTTTT. Translated: CASSEAATGNEKLFF.